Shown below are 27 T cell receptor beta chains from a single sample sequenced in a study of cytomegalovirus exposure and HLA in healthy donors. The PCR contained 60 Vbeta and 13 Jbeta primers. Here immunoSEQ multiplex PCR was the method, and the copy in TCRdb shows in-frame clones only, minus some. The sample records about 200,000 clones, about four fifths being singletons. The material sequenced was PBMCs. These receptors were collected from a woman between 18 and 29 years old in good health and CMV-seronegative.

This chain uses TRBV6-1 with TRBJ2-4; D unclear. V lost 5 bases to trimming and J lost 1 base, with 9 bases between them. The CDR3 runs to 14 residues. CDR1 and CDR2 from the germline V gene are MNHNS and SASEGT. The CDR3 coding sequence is TGTGCCAGCAGTCTGCTTCGGGCCAAAAACATTCAGTACTTC. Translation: CASSLLRAKNIQYF.

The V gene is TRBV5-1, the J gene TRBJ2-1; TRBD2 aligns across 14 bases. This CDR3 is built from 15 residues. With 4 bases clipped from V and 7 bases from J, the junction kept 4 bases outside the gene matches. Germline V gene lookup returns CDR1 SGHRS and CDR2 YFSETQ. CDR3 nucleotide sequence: TGCGCCAGCAGCGGGACTAGCGGGAGAGGAAATGAGCAGTTCTTC. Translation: CASSGTSGRGNEQFF.

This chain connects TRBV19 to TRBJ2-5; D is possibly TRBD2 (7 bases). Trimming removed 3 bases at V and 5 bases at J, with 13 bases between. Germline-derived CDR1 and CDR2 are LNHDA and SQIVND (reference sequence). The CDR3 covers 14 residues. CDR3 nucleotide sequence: TGTGCCAGTAGTATTGGGGGGGCCCGGGAGACCCAGTACTTC. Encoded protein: CASSIGGARETQYF.

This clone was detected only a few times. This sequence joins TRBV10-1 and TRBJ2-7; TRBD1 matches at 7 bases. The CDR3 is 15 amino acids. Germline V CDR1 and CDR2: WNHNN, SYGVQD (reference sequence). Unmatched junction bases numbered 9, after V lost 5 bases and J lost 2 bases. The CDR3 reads CASSQGDSRPYEQYF. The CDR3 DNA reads TGCGCCAGCAGTCAAGGGGACAGCCGACCCTACGAGCAGTACTTC.

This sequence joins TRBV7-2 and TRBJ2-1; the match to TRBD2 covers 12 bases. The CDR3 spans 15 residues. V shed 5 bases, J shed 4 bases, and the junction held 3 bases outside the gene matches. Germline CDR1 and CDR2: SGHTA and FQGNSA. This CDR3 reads CASSEGLAGYNEQFF. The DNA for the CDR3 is TGTGCCAGCAGCGAAGGACTAGCGGGGTACAATGAGCAGTTCTTC.

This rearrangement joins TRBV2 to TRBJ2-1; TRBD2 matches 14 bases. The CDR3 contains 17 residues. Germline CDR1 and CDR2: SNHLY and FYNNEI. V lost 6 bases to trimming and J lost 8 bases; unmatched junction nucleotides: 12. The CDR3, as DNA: TGTGCCAGCAGCGAACCGGGACTAGCGGGAGTTGTAGATGAGCAGTTCTTC. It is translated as CASSEPGLAGVVDEQFF. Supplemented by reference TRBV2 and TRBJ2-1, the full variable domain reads EPEVTQTPSHQVTQMGQEVILRCVPISNHLYFYWYRQILGQKVEFLVSFYNNEISEKSEIFDDQFSVERPDGSNFTLKIRSTKLEDSAMYFCASSEPGLAGVVDEQFFGPGTRLTVL.

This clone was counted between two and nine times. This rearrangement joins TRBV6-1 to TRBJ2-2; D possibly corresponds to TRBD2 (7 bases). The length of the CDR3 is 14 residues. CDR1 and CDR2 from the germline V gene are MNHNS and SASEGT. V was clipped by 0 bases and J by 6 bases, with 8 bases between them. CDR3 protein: CASSEAGGAGELFF. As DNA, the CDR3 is TGTGCCAGCAGTGAAGCAGGGGGGGCCGGGGAGCTGTTTTTT.

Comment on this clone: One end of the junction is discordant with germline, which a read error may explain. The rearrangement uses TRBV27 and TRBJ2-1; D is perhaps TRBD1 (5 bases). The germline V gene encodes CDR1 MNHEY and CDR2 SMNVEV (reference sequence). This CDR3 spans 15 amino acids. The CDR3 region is CATKGILGSYNEQLF. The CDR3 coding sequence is TGTGCCACTAAGGGGATACTGGGGTCCTACAATGAGCAGCTCTTC.

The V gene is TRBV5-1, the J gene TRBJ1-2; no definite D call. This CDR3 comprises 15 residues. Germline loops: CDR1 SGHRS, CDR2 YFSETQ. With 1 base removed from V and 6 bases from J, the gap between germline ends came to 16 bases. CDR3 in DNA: TGCGCCAGCAGCTTGCTACAGCCCGTCGACGATGGCTACACCTTC. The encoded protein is CASSLLQPVDDGYTF.

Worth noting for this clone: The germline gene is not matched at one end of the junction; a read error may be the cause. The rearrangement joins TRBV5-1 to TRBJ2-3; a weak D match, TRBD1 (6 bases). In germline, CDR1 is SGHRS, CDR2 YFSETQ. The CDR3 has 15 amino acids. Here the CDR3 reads CASSLLQGNTDTQCF. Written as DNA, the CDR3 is TGCGCCAGCAGCTTGCTACAGGGAAACACAGATACGCAGTGTTTT.

The CDR3 spells CASSFPAGELFF. Written as DNA, the CDR3 is TGTGCCAGCAGCTTCCCAGCCGGGGAGCTGTTTTTT. V usage is TRBV11-3 and J usage is TRBJ2-2; D call uncertain. The CDR3 runs 12 residues. Trimming left V 3 bases short and J 6 bases short, with 5 bases between. Germline loops: CDR1 SGHNT, CDR2 YENEEA.

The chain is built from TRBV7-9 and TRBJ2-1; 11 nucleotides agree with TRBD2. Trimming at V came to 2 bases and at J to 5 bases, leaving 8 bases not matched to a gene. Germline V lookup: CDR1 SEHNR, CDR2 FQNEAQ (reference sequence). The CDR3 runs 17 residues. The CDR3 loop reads CASSLSSGTSGNNEQFF. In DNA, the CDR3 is TGTGCCAGCAGCTTATCTTCCGGGACTAGCGGAAACAATGAGCAGTTCTTC.

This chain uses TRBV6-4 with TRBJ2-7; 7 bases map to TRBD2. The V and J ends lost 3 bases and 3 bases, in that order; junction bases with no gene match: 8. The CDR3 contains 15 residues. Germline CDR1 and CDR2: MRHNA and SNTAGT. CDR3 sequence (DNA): TGTGCCAGCAGTGAAACTAGCGAAAACCTCTACGAGCAGTACGTC. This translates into CASSETSENLYEQYV.

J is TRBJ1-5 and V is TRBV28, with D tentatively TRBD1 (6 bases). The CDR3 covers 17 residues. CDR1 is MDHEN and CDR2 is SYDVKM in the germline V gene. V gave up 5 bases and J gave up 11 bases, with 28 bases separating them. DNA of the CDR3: TGTGCCAGCAGTCCCCCCCTTTGGGACATAAGGTTCTGGGCCCAGCATTTT. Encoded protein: CASSPPLWDIRFWAQHF.

CDR3 bases: TGTGCCAGCTCACCCTACCCTGTTTGGGGGGGGGCCCCCAAAGAGACCCAGTACTTC. Protein: CASSPYPVWGGAPKETQYF. The J gene is TRBJ2-5, the V gene TRBV18; D is possibly TRBD2 (7 bases). V was pared by 3 bases and J by 3 bases, with 26 bases between. The CDR3 extends over 19 amino acids. The V gene's germline CDR1 is KGHSH and CDR2 LQKENI. The variable domain in full, completed from reference TRBV18 and TRBJ2-5, reads NAGVMQNPRHLVRRRGQEARLRCSPMKGHSHVYWYRQLPEEGLKFMVYLQKENIIDESGMPKERFSAEFPKEGPSILRIQQVVRGDSAAYFCASSPYPVWGGAPKETQYFGPGTRLLVL.

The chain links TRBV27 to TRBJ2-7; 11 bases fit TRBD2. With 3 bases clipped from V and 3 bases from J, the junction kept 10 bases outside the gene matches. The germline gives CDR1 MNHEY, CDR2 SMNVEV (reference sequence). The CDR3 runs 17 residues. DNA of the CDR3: TGTGCCAGCAGTTTTGAGCGAGGACTAGCGGGCCACTACGAGCAGTACGTC. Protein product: CASSFERGLAGHYEQYV.

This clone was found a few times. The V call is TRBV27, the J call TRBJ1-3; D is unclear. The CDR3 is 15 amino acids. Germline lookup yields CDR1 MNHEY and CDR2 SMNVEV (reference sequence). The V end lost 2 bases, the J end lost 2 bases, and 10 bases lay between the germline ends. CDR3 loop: CASSLIAGTGNTIYF. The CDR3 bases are TGTGCCAGCAGTTTAATTGCGGGAACTGGAAACACCATATATTTT.

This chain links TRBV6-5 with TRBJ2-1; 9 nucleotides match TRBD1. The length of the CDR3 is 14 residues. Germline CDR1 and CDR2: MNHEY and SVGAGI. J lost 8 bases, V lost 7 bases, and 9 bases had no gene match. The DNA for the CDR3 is TGTGCCAGCACGCCTTACAGGGGGCAGGATGAGCAGTTCTTC. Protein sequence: CASTPYRGQDEQFF.

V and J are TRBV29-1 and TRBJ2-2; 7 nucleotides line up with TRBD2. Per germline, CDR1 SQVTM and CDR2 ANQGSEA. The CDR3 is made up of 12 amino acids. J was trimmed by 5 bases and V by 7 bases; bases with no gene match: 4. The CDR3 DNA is TGCAGCGCTGTGGGACTAACCGGGGAGCTGTTTTTT. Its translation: CSAVGLTGELFF.

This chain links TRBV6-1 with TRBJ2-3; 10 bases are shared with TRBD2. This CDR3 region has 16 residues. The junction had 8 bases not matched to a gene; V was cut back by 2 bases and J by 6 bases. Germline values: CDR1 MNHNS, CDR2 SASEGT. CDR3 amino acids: CASSEMSLAGVDTQYF. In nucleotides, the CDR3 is TGTGCCAGCAGTGAAATGTCTCTAGCGGGAGTGGATACGCAGTATTTT.

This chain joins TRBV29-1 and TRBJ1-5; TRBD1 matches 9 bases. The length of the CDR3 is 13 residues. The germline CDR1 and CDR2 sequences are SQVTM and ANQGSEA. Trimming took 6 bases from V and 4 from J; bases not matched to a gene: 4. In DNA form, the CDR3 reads TGCAGCGTGGGACAGGGCTTAAATCAGCCCCAGCATTTT. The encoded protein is CSVGQGLNQPQHF.

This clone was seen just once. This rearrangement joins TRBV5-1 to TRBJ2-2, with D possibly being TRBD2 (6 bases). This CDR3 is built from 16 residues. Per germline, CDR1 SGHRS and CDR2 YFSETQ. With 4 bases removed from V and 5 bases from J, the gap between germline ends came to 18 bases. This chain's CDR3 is CASSPYLAVGTGELFF. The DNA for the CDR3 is TGCGCCAGCAGCCCATACTTAGCGGTAGGAACCGGGGAGCTGTTTTTT. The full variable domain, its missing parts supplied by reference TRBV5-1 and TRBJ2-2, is KAGVTQTPRYLIKTRGQQVTLSCSPISGHRSVSWYQQTPGQGLQFLFEYFSETQRNKGNFPGRFSGRQFSNSRSEMNVSTLELGDSALYLCASSPYLAVGTGELFFGEGSRLTVL.

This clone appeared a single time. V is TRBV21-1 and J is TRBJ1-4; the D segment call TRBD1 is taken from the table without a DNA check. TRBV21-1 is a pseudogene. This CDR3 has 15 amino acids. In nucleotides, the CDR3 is TGTGCCAGCAGCAAAGTCAACAGGGGTCACGAAAAACTGTTTTTT. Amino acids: CASSKVNRGHEKLFF.

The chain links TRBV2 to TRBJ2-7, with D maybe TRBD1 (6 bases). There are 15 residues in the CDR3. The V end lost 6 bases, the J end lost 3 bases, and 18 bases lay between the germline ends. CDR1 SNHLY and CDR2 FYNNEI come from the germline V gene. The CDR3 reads CASRQEQGWVYEQYF. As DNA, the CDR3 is TGTGCCAGCAGGCAGGAACAGGGTTGGGTCTACGAGCAGTACTTC.

In DNA, the CDR3 is TGTGCCAGCAGTCTGGACAGGGGGTCCCACGAGCAGTACTTC. It is translated as CASSLDRGSHEQYF. V and J are TRBV27 and TRBJ2-7, with 10 bases matching TRBD1. V was pared by 5 bases and J by 5 bases, with 6 bases of the junction left unmatched. Germline V gene lookup returns CDR1 MNHEY and CDR2 SMNVEV (reference sequence). The CDR3 covers 14 residues.

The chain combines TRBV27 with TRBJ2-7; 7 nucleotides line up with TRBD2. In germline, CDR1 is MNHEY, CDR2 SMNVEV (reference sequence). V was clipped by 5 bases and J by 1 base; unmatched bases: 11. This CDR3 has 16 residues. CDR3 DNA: TGTGCCAGCAGTCCCGATGCTAGCGGAACATCCTACGAGCAGTACGTC. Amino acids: CASSPDASGTSYEQYV.

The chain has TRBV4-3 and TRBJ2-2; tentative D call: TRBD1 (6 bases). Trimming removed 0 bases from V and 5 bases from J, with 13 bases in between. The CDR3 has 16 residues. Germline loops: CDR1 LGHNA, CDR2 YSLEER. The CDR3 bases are TGCGCCAGCAGCCAAGAGGGCAGGGGACGTACCGGGGAGCTGTTTTTT. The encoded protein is CASSQEGRGRTGELFF.